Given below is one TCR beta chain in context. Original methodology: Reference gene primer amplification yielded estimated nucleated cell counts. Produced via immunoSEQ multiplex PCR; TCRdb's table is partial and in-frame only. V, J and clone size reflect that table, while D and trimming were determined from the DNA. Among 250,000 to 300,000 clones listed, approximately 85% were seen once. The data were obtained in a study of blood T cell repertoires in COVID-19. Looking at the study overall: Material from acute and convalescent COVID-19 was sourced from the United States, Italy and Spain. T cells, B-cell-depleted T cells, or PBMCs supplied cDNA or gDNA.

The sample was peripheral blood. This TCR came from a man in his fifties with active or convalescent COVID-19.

The CDR3 loop is CASTWDRGHGELFF. For the CDR3, the DNA is TGTGCCAGCACCTGGGACAGGGGGCACGGGGAGCTGTTTTTT. V is TRBV2 and J is TRBJ2-2, with TRBD1 matching over 12 bases. The CDR3 spans 14 residues. Germline CDR1 is SNHLY and CDR2 is FYNNEI. V was pared by 7 bases and J by 7 bases, with 4 bases of the junction left unmatched.